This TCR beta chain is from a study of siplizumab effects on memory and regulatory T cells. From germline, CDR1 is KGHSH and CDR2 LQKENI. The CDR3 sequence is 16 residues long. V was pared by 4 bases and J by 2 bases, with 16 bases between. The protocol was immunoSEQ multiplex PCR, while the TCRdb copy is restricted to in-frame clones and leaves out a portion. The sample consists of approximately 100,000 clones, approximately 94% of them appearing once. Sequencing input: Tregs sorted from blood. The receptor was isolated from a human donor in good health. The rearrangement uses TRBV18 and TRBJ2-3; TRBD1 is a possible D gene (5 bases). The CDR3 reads CASSRLGPGLTDTQYF. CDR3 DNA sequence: TGTGCCAGCTCACGGCTTGGGCCAGGGCTCACAGATACGCAGTATTTT.